There are many counts of the clone carrying this T cell receptor (beta chain). The antigen is not known. One entry per CDR3 protein, called by TCRdb with MiXCR from the 5' RACE reads. This sample has roughly 630,000 distinct CDR3 sequences, with around 7.4% found just once. These data come from a study of identical twins. The CDR3 length is 13 residues. The J segment lost 2 bases and the V segment lost 5 bases, leaving 2 bases of the junction unmatched. The germline V gene has CDR1 DFQATT and CDR2 SNEGSKA (reference sequence). General observations from the study: Conclusions relied on cross-sectional statistical analysis, not following the same donors. In cord blood, abundant beta clonotypes had fewer insertions; memory showed no trend. Within twin pairs, the out-of-frame alpha sequences they shared showed excess low generation probability.

Donors were all healthy Caucasians. Another study also made use of these data, one on yellow fever vaccine responses in identical twins.

The sequenced sample consisted of PBMCs. The clonotype comes from a woman in her late teens or twenties in good health. The V call is TRBV20-1, the J call TRBJ2-1, with 8 bases lining up with TRBD2. CDR3 coding DNA: TGCAGTGCTTTGCGGGAGGCCTACAATGAGCAGTTCTTC. Translating gives CSALREAYNEQFF.